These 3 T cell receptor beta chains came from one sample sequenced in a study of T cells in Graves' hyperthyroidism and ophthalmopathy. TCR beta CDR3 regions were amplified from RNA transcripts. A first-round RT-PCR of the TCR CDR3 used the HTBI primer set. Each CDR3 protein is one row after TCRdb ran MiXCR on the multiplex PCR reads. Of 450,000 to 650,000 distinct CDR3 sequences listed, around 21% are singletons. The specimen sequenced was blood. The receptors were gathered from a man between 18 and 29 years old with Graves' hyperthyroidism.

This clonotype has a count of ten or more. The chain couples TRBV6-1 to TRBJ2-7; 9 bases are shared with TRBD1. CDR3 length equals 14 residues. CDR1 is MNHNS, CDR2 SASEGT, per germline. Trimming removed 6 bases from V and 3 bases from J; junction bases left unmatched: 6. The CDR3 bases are TGTGCCAGCAGCCCGGACAGGGGTTTCTACGAGCAGTACTTC. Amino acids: CASSPDRGFYEQYF.

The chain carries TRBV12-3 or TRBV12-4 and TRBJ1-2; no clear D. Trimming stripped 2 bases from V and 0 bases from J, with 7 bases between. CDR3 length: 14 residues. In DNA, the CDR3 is TGTGCCAGCAGTTTATCGGCTTCTAACTATGGCTACACCTTC. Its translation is CASSLSASNYGYTF.

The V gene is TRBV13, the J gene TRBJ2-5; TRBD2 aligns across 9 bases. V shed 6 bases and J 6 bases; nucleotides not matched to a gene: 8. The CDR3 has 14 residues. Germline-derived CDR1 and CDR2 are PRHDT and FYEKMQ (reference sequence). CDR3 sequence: CASRYSGGTKTQYF. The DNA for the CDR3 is TGTGCCAGCAGATACAGCGGGGGGACGAAGACCCAGTACTTC.